The present entry profiles one TCR beta chain with its context. The sample comes from a study of shared T cell receptors in the human thymus. Only in-frame clones appear in the TCRdb table, and some are missing; sequencing was by immunoSEQ multiplex PCR. This sample has over 650,000 clones, with more than 70% found just once. This sample was also put to use in a study of human thymus T cells. That paper notes: Having surgery to correct congenital heart defects, healthy Finnish infants acted as the donors.

Material: thymocytes. This clonotype was obtained from a boy in the first two years of life with a congenital heart defect.

As DNA, the CDR3 is TGTGCCACCGGGACCGGGACAGGGGGGTACGAGCAGTACTTC. Translating gives CATGTGTGGYEQYF. The rearrangement links TRBV10-3 to TRBJ2-7, with 11 bases identical to TRBD1. Germline V lookup: CDR1 ENHRY, CDR2 SYGVKD. V lost 10 bases, J lost 4 bases, and 9 bases stayed unmatched. CDR3 length: 14 residues.